This T cell receptor beta chain was obtained from a study of cytomegalovirus exposure and HLA in healthy donors (dated by TCRdb to 2017 to 2019). A note on the overall study: According to an earlier analysis of several hundred of the donors, some 180 million T cells yielded 117 million unique TCR beta sequences and approximately 280 Gb of sequence data. An earlier analysis of 450 to 750 of the donors used high-throughput TCR beta sequencing to judge whether each TCR beta V gene segment behaved as functional or pseudogenic. An early release covering more than 500 HLA-typed donors comprised approximately 300 gigabases of sequencing data and tens of millions of unique TCR sequences. Of the roughly 410 genotyped donors, 81% were placed in the genetic ancestry cluster associated with self-reported Caucasian donors. Donor age, sex, ethnicity and CMV serostatus were compiled alongside the repertoire data. The study used immunosequencing to profile the T cell repertoires of 666 subjects and linked those repertoires to cytomegalovirus serostatus. Roughly 5 DR-DQ haplotypes were handled as single units for association and clustering because linkage in the cohort was strong. The study combined high-throughput TCR immunosequencing, statistical association of individual TCRs with disease status, and machine learning to predict cytomegalovirus infection status. A separate validation cohort of over a hundred different subjects was used in addition to the roughly 620-subject first cohort. Class I and class II HLA loci were covered by the typing at four-digit resolution. The study was designed to test whether signatures of past pathogen exposure could be identified by cataloging public T cell receptors. All discovery cohort repertoires had been generated using a single sequencing platform. A later genetic analysis took genome-wide SNP genotypes for about 65% of the 666 donors and used that subset as a discovery cohort. The number of donors typed differed by locus, with roughly 620-630 for A, B, C, DRB1 and DQB1, 522 for DQA1, under 610 for DPA1, and some 440 for DPB1. Rather than using new phenotypic data, the later analysis identified candidate immune exposures from TCR beta sequences and from how often those sequences occurred across donors. Among 398 genotyped donors of the cohort, an average of approximately 250,000 unique TCR beta nucleotide sequences were sequenced per donor, roughly 20% of them non-productive. To study patterns of TCR occurrence, a later analysis re-analyzed previously published TCR beta repertoires from around 670 donors and added high-resolution HLA genotyping.

As to this clone: Its antigen specificity is not known.

Receptor amplification or capture employed the immunoSEQ multiplex PCR assay. For the multiplex PCR, a mixture combining 60 forward primers for TCR Vbeta segments and 13 reverse primers for TCR Jbeta segments was used. The CDR3 region of rearranged TCR beta genes was amplified from genomic DNA with a multiplex PCR assay. The Illumina HiSeq System was used to sequence the amplified TCR beta libraries as 87-base-pair reads. The published analysis was carried out like this. A later analysis tallied 80 million to 95 million unique TCR beta chains across the 660 or so repertoires, and roughly 11 million of those chains were shared by two or more donors. Raw reads were error-corrected and collapsed into unique sequences with a nearest-neighbor algorithm that merged closely related sequences to remove PCR and sequencing errors. Alignment of CDR3 sequences to IMGT reference sequences was used to assign V, D and J gene segments. Each retained sequence needed at least a six-nucleotide match to both a V gene segment and a J gene segment. A rearrangement counted as productive if the CDR3 had no stop codons and remained in frame with V and J, and every other rearrangement counted as non-productive. CDR3 was defined according to IMGT convention as the region running from the second conserved V-encoded cysteine to the conserved J-encoded phenylalanine. The earlier analysis of about 640 of the donors excluded any sequence lacking an unambiguous match to a single V gene segment. In an earlier analysis of several hundred of the donors, V segments were called functional above 56.7% productive rearrangements and were called segregating when the between-donor standard deviation exceeded 5%. A statistical classification framework was built for diagnosing cytomegalovirus status from the catalog of TCR beta chain sequences. V and J gene assignment, in a later analysis, came from comparing TCR nucleotide sequences with IMGT/GENE-DB human TR gene sequences. A later analysis assigned CDR3 sequences and most-parsimonious VDJ recombination scenarios with the TCRdist pipeline. In a later analysis, every TCR beta chain was defined by the combination of its CDR3 amino acid sequence and its V-gene family, and reads without a unique V-gene family were dropped. As a way to deal with suspected cross-contamination and a sequencing artifact, a later analysis dropped 450 to 600 nucleotide sequences that were highly shared and had low generation probability. For each public chain, a later analysis derived a clonal expansion index from normalized ranks of inferred template counts within each repertoire. In a later analysis, generation probabilities were computed using a VDJ recombination model fitted to out-of-frame rearrangements, and the results were checked against IGoR. A later analysis scored TCR-TCR, TCR-HLA and TCR-CMV co-occurrence with hypergeometric tests, applying a repertoire-size bias correction to TCR pairs. In a later analysis, false discovery rates were estimated by permuting HLA or CMV assignments 20 times. In a later analysis, co-occurring TCRs were grouped using DBSCAN, and TCRdist sequence similarity was added for clustering within HLA-allele-positive subsets. Repertoires with fewer than 30,000 or more than 120,000 public chains, plus five repertoires with anomalous nucleotide sharing, were excluded from co-occurrence clustering. TCRdb obtained this table from immuneACCESS and retained in-frame rearrangements with V and J assigned. These tables miss some clones; where compared with another copy, unresolved V genes account for less than half of the shortfall, and the remainder is unexplained. Clone size and the V and J calls come from that table; the DNA yielded D and trimming. The sample's records list under 200,000 clones. Clones ranked in the top ten supply under 6.5% of the sample.

Reading the germline V gene gives CDR1 SGDLS and CDR2 YYNGEE. V and J are truncated by 2 bases and 2 bases respectively, leaving an intervening sequence of 8 bases. There are 15 amino acids in the CDR3, from cysteine to phenylalanine inclusive. Only CDR3 DNA remains: 45 bases, in frame from the first base. Findings and caveats that apply to the study as a whole: A further reported finding was that TCR beta sequences accurately predicted the HLA-A and HLA-B alleles for most subjects in the first cohort. Assigning TCR associations to individual alleles was difficult when HLA alleles, especially DR and DQ, strongly co-occurred. According to a later analysis, TCR association rates differed among HLA loci, with DRB1 alleles showing the most associated TCRs and HLA-C alleles showing the fewest. According to the authors, the approach could potentially be generalized to other disease states and immunological phenotypes. Compared with the roughly 600-donor mean, donors in an Asian-associated ancestry cluster had fewer N-insertions in productive TCRs, according to a later genetic analysis. The presence/absence analyses assumed that sequencing depth was roughly uniform across donors, and that assumption may not be true. The study gave a list of about 160 TCR beta chains associated with cytomegalovirus. A cluster of highly shared sequence variants was judged likely to represent a technical artifact of the sequencing pipeline. Only TCR beta chains were sequenced in this cohort, and the absence of alpha or paired-chain data limited detectable features. Correlated functional status among segregating V segments might reflect linkage disequilibrium, but an unknown experimental factor could not be ruled out. A later genetic analysis associated a missense DCLRE1C variant with V-gene and J-gene trimming of TCR beta chains, and an independent cohort replicated the association. An earlier analysis of approximately 590 of the donors showed that most TCR beta V segments appeared in productive rearrangements either about 87% or about 30% of the time, which broadly matched IMGT annotations. Because some donors lacked HLA typing at each locus, the association tests relied only on the typed subset. At a false discovery rate of 0.05, a later analysis linked fewer than 20,000 TCR beta sequences to specific HLA alleles. In a later analysis, several top co-occurrence clusters were reported to appear linked to parvovirus B19, influenza, CMV and Epstein-Barr virus. According to a later analysis, most CMV-associated TCR beta chains appeared to be HLA-restricted, and the HLA associations seemed to be driven largely by CMV exposure. In both the original and validation cohorts, the classifier was reported to diagnose cytomegalovirus status with high specificity and sensitivity. The 87-base-pair reads could not distinguish some IMGT-functional V segments, including TRBV6-2 and TRBV6-3, so those segments were excluded. Because counts were too low, about 18 rarely observed V segments, including chromosome 9 orphons, were excluded from the earlier analysis of some 540 of the donors. In a later analysis, HLA-associated TCR beta chains showed more clonal expansion and lower generation probabilities than non-associated chains that were equally common. Immune exposure information for the cohort was limited to CMV serostatus. In vitro tests confirmed that a few of the cytomegalovirus-associated TCR beta chains recognize cytomegalovirus antigens. Across donors, most TCR sequences were observed very rarely, whereas some public TCRs were present in many individuals.

The cohort consisted of 666 healthy bone marrow donors. At the time of sampling, every cohort member was nominally healthy, though immune exposures that went unrecorded were likely present. The donor tested CMV seronegative, placing the donor among the 300 to 450 seronegative members of the cohort. A peripheral blood sample was provided by each donor, and peripheral blood mononuclear cells were used for TCR beta sequencing. Genomic DNA extraction from the blood cell samples was performed with the Qiagen DNeasy Blood Extraction Kit. This TCR was recovered from a man younger than 45 in good health and CMV-seronegative. Rearrangement joined TRBV9 to TRBJ1-6, and the D gene may be TRBD1, 6 bases matching. Sequenced input: PBMCs. In nucleotide form, the sequence is TGTGCCAGCAGCGTTACAGGGACCTATAATTCACCCCTCCACTTT. Translated, it reads CASSVTGTYNSPLHF.